This TCR beta chain is drawn from a study of T cells after yellow fever vaccination (dated by TCRdb to between 2019 and 2020). Notes on the research overall: Libraries from fractions with low cell numbers were prepared with the SMART-Seq v4 Ultra Low Input RNA kit. Two healthy male donors, one aged 18 to 30 and one aged 30 to 40 years, made up the cohort. Bulk PBMC replicates and cell subsets were isolated from blood drawn at multiple timepoints before and after both primary and secondary immunization. Bulk TCR alpha and beta repertoires were sequenced longitudinally to track T-cell clones before and after primary and booster YFV17D yellow fever vaccination. Overall study results and their limits: Computational filtering was required because FACS-sorted repertoires could contain abundant contaminating clonotypes from the bulk population. Most clones expanded after primary vaccination (almost 98% of CD4 and 88% of CD8) were re-detected after the booster, suggesting that broad memory maintenance occurred. A small fraction of clonotypes appeared in both the CD4 and CD8 compartments, likely as a result of convergent recombination. Because only two donors were included in the study, the extent to which the findings can be generalized is limited. The secondary T-cell response was weaker than the primary response but faster, peaking on day 5 instead of day 15.

V sheds 5 bases and J sheds 7 bases, leaving 17 bases between their ends. The CDR3, from cysteine to phenylalanine, totals 15 residues. Only the CDR3 region is kept as DNA, spanning 45 bases read in frame from base 1. CDR1 and CDR2 (SGHNT, YENEEA) derive from the germline V gene. Sequencing used an Illumina NovaSeq 6000. TCR cDNA was synthesized by 5'RACE template switching, which introduced a universal primer site and unique molecular identifiers. Priming for cDNA synthesis came from both the TCR alpha and TCR beta constant segments. Library amplification used two PCR steps, and the second PCR step added sample barcodes and sequencing adapters. Sequencing of the libraries was done on either Illumina HiSeq 2500 (2x100 bp) or NovaSeq (2x150 bp). In the source study's methods: MIGEC was used to demultiplex reads and collapse the reads into UMI consensus sequences, and MiXCR was used for V(D)J alignment. Using edgeR on replicate PBMC samples, clonotypes were called vaccine-responding if FDR was below 0.01 and the log2 fold change was above 5 up to day 15. Bulk clonotypes were assigned CD4 or CD8 identity according to which sequenced CD4 or CD8 repertoire held them at higher abundance. The public reads were reprocessed in TCRdb via fastp at Q25 and MiXCR, keeping in-frame beta chains. Each entry is one CDR3 protein sequence, shown with its most common DNA and genes. The V and J calls and clone size come from TCRdb's table, not from the authors' own analysis. Recorded for this sample are 250,000 or so distinct CDR3 sequences; about 3.7% of them occurred a single time. 19% of the sample goes to the ten largest clones.

This clonotype was recorded many times. Its cognate antigen has yet to be identified. The record has no base qualities; no much larger clone is one base away. The treatment or condition label, read with the paper, signifies: live attenuated yellow fever vaccine strain. At each blood-draw timepoint, two biological replicates of bulk PBMCs were collected. A standard Ficoll-Paque protocol was used to isolate PBMCs from peripheral blood. RNA was extracted with TriZol from bulk PBMCs, CD4 and CD8 fractions, and dextramer-positive and dextramer-negative fractions. The chain links TRBV11-3 with TRBJ2-2; the D region possibly corresponds to TRBD2 (5 bases align). The clonotype comes from a man aged 18 to 29 who received the YFV17D yellow fever vaccine. The starting material was PBMCs, obtained 15 days after the yellow fever booster vaccination. The CDR3 region has the sequence CASSPSPRAGGELFF. The nucleotides read TGTGCCAGCAGCCCCTCCCCGAGGGCCGGCGGGGAGCTGTTTTTT.